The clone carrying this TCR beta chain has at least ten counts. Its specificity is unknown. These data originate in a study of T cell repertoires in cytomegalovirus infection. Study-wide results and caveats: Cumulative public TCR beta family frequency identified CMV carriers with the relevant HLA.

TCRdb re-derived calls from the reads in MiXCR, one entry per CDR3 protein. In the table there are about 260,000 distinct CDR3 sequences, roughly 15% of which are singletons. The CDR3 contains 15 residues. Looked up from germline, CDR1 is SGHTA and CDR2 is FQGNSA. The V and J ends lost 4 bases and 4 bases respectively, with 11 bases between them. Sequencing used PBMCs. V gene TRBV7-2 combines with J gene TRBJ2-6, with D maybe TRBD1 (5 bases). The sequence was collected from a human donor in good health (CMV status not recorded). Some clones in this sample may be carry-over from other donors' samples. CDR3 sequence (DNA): TGTGCCAGCAGCTCCAGGGTATCCGGGGCCAACGTCCTGACTTTC. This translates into CASSSRVSGANVLTF.